The subject of this entry is one T cell receptor (beta chain). Antigen specificity is unknown. At the end of about 9 days of culture, CD4+ T cells were isolated. Each participant received a vaccine that was either BNT162b2 or mRNA-1273, given as two doses. The study found no prior SARS-CoV-2 infection in the vaccine recipients, who tested negative for nucleocapsid antibodies. Fresh IL-2-containing medium replaced half the medium on days 3 and 7. Only in-frame clones appear in the TCRdb table, and some are missing; sequencing was by immunoSEQ multiplex PCR. The top ten clones hold roughly 4.2% of a sample with some 60,000 clones, 78% of them seen once. This specimen belongs to a study of vaccination effects on CD4 cells after COVID-19. About the research overall: The second dose preceded post-vaccine samples by a median of 72 days. Study-wide results and limits: The study found that only 1 of 255 vaccine-induced clones from healthy vaccinees cross-reacted with common cold coronaviruses.

Germline V gene data show CDR1 as SGHTS and CDR2 as YDEGEE. CDR3 size: 19 residues. The V segment lost 0 bases and the J segment 0 bases; nucleotides outside the gene matches: 14. The TCR was taken from a human donor who received a COVID-19 vaccine. The chain combines TRBV5-8 with TRBJ1-2; 7 nucleotides agree with TRBD1. The material sequenced was CD4+ T cells from PBMCs cultured without peptide, taken after COVID-19 vaccination. CDR3 residues: CASSLGALEGAQPNYGYTF. CDR3 DNA sequence: TGTGCCAGCAGCTTGGGCGCCCTCGAGGGGGCTCAGCCTAACTATGGCTACACCTTC.